Listed below are T cell receptor beta chains from one sample, sequenced in a study of blood T cell repertoires in COVID-19. Assay: immunoSEQ multiplex PCR; the TCRdb copy retains only in-frame clones and omits some. The data show around 140,000 clones, with about four fifths seen just once and around 3.7% held by the top ten. The sequencing input was peripheral blood. The receptors come from a man in his 70s who had recovered from COVID-19. The CDR3 runs from the conserved cysteine through the conserved F or W. Each record gives: V gene, clone size, D gene, CDR3 length, J gene, CDR3 protein, CDR3 DNA. D genes are given only for firm matches. Size values are once, few and many counts, or a class for expanded clones, and some rows have none.

v_call: TRBV19
clone_size: -
d_call: TRBD2
cdr3_length: 16
j_call: TRBJ2-3
cdr3_aa: CASSALSGASTDTQYF
cdr3_nt: TGTGCCAGTAGTGCCCTTAGCGGGGCTAGCACAGATACGCAGTATTTT

v_call: TRBV7-6
clone_size: -
d_call: TRBD1
cdr3_length: 16
j_call: TRBJ2-2
cdr3_aa: CASSGPGGLDTGELFF
cdr3_nt: TGTGCCAGCAGCGGGCCAGGGGGCCTCGACACCGGGGAGCTGTTTTTT

v_call: TRBV30
clone_size: -
d_call: -
cdr3_length: 15
j_call: TRBJ1-4
cdr3_aa: CAWSNSEGAREKLFF
cdr3_nt: TGTGCCTGGAGTAATTCTGAAGGGGCGCGGGAAAAACTGTTTTTT

v_call: TRBV27
clone_size: -
d_call: -
cdr3_length: 13
j_call: TRBJ1-2
cdr3_aa: CASRQGGRDGYTF
cdr3_nt: TGTGCCAGCAGACAGGGAGGGCGGGATGGCTACACCTTC

v_call: TRBV12-3/TRBV12-4
clone_size: -
d_call: -
cdr3_length: 13
j_call: TRBJ1-1
cdr3_aa: CASSFEGSTEAFF
cdr3_nt: TGTGCCAGCAGTTTCGAGGGTAGCACTGAAGCTTTCTTT

v_call: TRBV5-1
clone_size: -
d_call: TRBD2
cdr3_length: 16
j_call: TRBJ2-7
cdr3_aa: CASSKPPGLDSYEQYF
cdr3_nt: TGCGCCAGCAGCAAGCCCCCGGGACTAGACTCCTACGAGCAGTACTTC

v_call: TRBV4-1
clone_size: -
d_call: -
cdr3_length: 14
j_call: TRBJ2-3
cdr3_aa: CASSQEFQGSTQYF
cdr3_nt: TGCGCCAGCAGCCAAGAGTTTCAGGGGAGTACGCAGTATTTT

v_call: TRBV6-5
clone_size: -
d_call: TRBD2
cdr3_length: 15
j_call: TRBJ2-3
cdr3_aa: CASSHTSDGPDTQYF
cdr3_nt: TGTGCCAGCAGTCATACTAGCGACGGACCAGATACGCAGTATTTT

v_call: TRBV5-1
clone_size: many
d_call: -
cdr3_length: 15
j_call: TRBJ2-7
cdr3_aa: CASSLDPDSLYEQYF
cdr3_nt: TGCGCCAGCAGCTTGGACCCGGACAGCTTGTACGAGCAGTACTTC

v_call: TRBV5-4
clone_size: -
d_call: -
cdr3_length: 17
j_call: TRBJ1-2
cdr3_aa: CASSPDLTRNPYYGYTF
cdr3_nt: TGTGCCAGCAGCCCTGATTTAACCAGGAACCCCTACTATGGCTACACCTTC

v_call: TRBV27
clone_size: -
d_call: -
cdr3_length: 13
j_call: TRBJ1-2
cdr3_aa: CASSLSQGHGYTF
cdr3_nt: TGTGCCAGCAGTTTGTCCCAGGGCCACGGCTACACCTTC

v_call: TRBV19
clone_size: -
d_call: -
cdr3_length: 14
j_call: TRBJ1-2
cdr3_aa: CASSIEHSGYGYTF
cdr3_nt: TGTGCCAGTAGTATAGAACACAGTGGATATGGCTACACCTTC

v_call: TRBV18
clone_size: -
d_call: -
cdr3_length: 16
j_call: TRBJ1-5
cdr3_aa: CASRAEGTEWSQPQHF
cdr3_nt: TGTGCCAGCCGAGCGGAGGGTACGGAATGGAGTCAGCCCCAGCATTTT

v_call: TRBV28
clone_size: -
d_call: -
cdr3_length: 12
j_call: TRBJ2-5
cdr3_aa: CASSLLRETQYF
cdr3_nt: TGTGCCAGCAGCCTCCTCCGGGAGACCCAGTACTTC

v_call: TRBV5-6
clone_size: few
d_call: TRBD1
cdr3_length: 15
j_call: TRBJ2-5
cdr3_aa: CASSSGGSVQGTQYF
cdr3_nt: TGTGCCAGCAGCTCAGGGGGCTCTGTTCAGGGGACCCAGTACTTC

v_call: TRBV6-6
clone_size: few
d_call: -
cdr3_length: 16
j_call: TRBJ1-3
cdr3_aa: CASSYGQGNSGNTIYF
cdr3_nt: TGTGCCAGCAGTTACGGCCAGGGCAACTCTGGAAACACCATATATTTT

v_call: TRBV5-1
clone_size: -
d_call: -
cdr3_length: 14
j_call: TRBJ1-1
cdr3_aa: CASSSGYRHPEAFF
cdr3_nt: TGCGCCAGCAGCTCCGGCTACCGACACCCAGAAGCTTTCTTT

v_call: TRBV21-1
clone_size: -
d_call: -
cdr3_length: 16
j_call: TRBJ1-2
cdr3_aa: CASTVRQGLLGYGYTF
cdr3_nt: TGTGCCAGCACTGTCCGACAGGGTTTATTGGGCTATGGCTACACCTTC

v_call: TRBV5-6
clone_size: -
d_call: TRBD1
cdr3_length: 15
j_call: TRBJ2-1
cdr3_aa: CASSFDRGSYNEQFF
cdr3_nt: TGTGCCAGCAGTTTCGACAGGGGCTCCTACAATGAGCAGTTCTTC

v_call: TRBV4-3
clone_size: -
d_call: TRBD1
cdr3_length: 15
j_call: TRBJ1-4
cdr3_aa: CASSKGTGKNEKLFF
cdr3_nt: TGCGCCAGCAGCAAAGGGACAGGGAAAAATGAAAAACTGTTTTTT

v_call: TRBV7-2
clone_size: -
d_call: TRBD1
cdr3_length: 15
j_call: TRBJ2-5
cdr3_aa: CASSVGTVRKETQYF
cdr3_nt: TGTGCCAGCAGCGTAGGGACAGTTCGCAAAGAGACCCAGTACTTC

v_call: TRBV19
clone_size: -
d_call: -
cdr3_length: 16
j_call: TRBJ2-1
cdr3_aa: CASLVPSAPSYNEQFF
cdr3_nt: TGTGCCAGCTTAGTGCCAAGCGCTCCCTCCTACAATGAGCAGTTCTTC

v_call: TRBV4-1
clone_size: -
d_call: TRBD1
cdr3_length: 15
j_call: TRBJ1-4
cdr3_aa: CASSHLGQDNEKLFF
cdr3_nt: TGCGCCAGCAGCCACCTCGGACAGGATAATGAAAAACTGTTTTTT

v_call: TRBV3-1/TRBV3-2
clone_size: -
d_call: -
cdr3_length: 13
j_call: TRBJ1-5
cdr3_aa: CASSRRGNQPQHF
cdr3_nt: TGTGCCAGCAGCCGGAGAGGGAATCAGCCCCAGCATTTT

v_call: TRBV4-1
clone_size: -
d_call: -
cdr3_length: 14
j_call: TRBJ2-5
cdr3_aa: CASSQVTVQETQYF
cdr3_nt: TGCGCCAGCAGCCAAGTGACAGTCCAAGAGACCCAGTACTTC

v_call: TRBV20-1
clone_size: -
d_call: TRBD2
cdr3_length: 19
j_call: TRBJ2-1
cdr3_aa: CSASGSGLHIRVRYNEQFF
cdr3_nt: TGCAGTGCTAGTGGTTCGGGACTACATATCAGGGTACGGTACAATGAGCAGTTCTTC

v_call: TRBV7-2
clone_size: -
d_call: TRBD2
cdr3_length: 14
j_call: TRBJ2-1
cdr3_aa: CASSFRREGRKQFF
cdr3_nt: TGTGCCAGCAGCTTCCGGCGGGAGGGAAGGAAGCAGTTCTTC

v_call: TRBV5-5
clone_size: -
d_call: TRBD2
cdr3_length: 14
j_call: TRBJ2-2
cdr3_aa: CASSWEGNGGELFF
cdr3_nt: TGTGCCAGCAGCTGGGAGGGGAATGGCGGGGAGCTGTTTTTT

v_call: TRBV18
clone_size: -
d_call: -
cdr3_length: 16
j_call: TRBJ1-5
cdr3_aa: CASSQFSQQGNQPQHF
cdr3_nt: TGTGCCAGCTCACAATTCTCCCAACAGGGCAATCAGCCCCAGCATTTT

v_call: TRBV3-1/TRBV3-2
clone_size: -
d_call: TRBD2
cdr3_length: 13
j_call: TRBJ2-1
cdr3_aa: CASSQTSSNEQFF
cdr3_nt: TGTGCCAGCAGCCAGACTAGCTCCAATGAGCAGTTCTTC

v_call: TRBV7-9
clone_size: -
d_call: TRBD1
cdr3_length: 14
j_call: TRBJ2-3
cdr3_aa: CASSFRGRTDTQYF
cdr3_nt: TGTGCCAGCAGCTTCAGGGGGCGCACAGATACGCAGTATTTT

v_call: TRBV20-1
clone_size: -
d_call: -
cdr3_length: 11
j_call: TRBJ2-7
cdr3_aa: CSARIQGEQYF
cdr3_nt: TGCAGTGCTAGGATCCAGGGCGAGCAGTACTTC

v_call: TRBV19
clone_size: -
d_call: -
cdr3_length: 14
j_call: TRBJ1-5
cdr3_aa: CASKEGESNQPQHF
cdr3_nt: TGTGCCAGTAAAGAAGGGGAAAGCAATCAGCCCCAGCATTTT

v_call: TRBV7-9
clone_size: -
d_call: -
cdr3_length: 13
j_call: TRBJ1-3
cdr3_aa: CATRWASGNTIYF
cdr3_nt: TGTGCCACACGTTGGGCGTCTGGAAACACCATATATTTT